The following is a T cell receptor (beta chain) sequence with its context. This entry comes from a study of shared clonotypes between healthy human individuals. Study summary: Three plates were used per donor for CD4 naive, three for CD4 memory, two for CD8 naive and one for CD8 memory.

Assay: immunoSEQ multiplex PCR; the TCRdb copy retains only in-frame clones and omits some. The data contain 600,000 to 700,000 clones, around 73% of them seen just once; the ten biggest clones take up around 2%. CD4+ cell separation produced CD45RA+ naive and CD45RA-negative memory subsets. The TCR was taken from a woman in her 30s in good health. Sequenced input: memory CD4+ T cells sorted from blood. Subset given: CD45RA-negative fraction.

CDR3 residues: CASSLGLAVSYNEQFF. In nucleotides, the CDR3 is TGTGCCAGCAGCTTAGGACTAGCGGTTTCCTACAATGAGCAGTTCTTC. This rearrangement joins TRBV7-7 to TRBJ2-1; 9 positions agree with TRBD2. Trimming at V came to 1 base and at J to 1 base, leaving 2 bases not matched to a gene. The length of the CDR3 is 16 residues. CDR1 is SSHAT, CDR2 FNYEAQ, per germline (reference sequence).